The sequence of this T cell receptor beta chain was determined in a study of OX40 agonist ivuxolimab in advanced cancers. Looking at the study overall: Males comprised 70% to 90% of the group, whose mean age was 60 years (range roughly 20 to 85). People who had prior anti-PD-1, anti-PD-L1 or anti-CTLA-4 therapy could take part, and approximately 43% had some.

This clone was counted only a few times. Its antigen is unidentified. Study observations and caveats: The antigens recognized by the expanded peripheral T cells, that is their antigen specificity, were not determined.

Generated by immunoSEQ multiplex PCR, the TCRdb table keeps only in-frame clones and is missing some. This repertoire shows tens of thousands of clones, around 87% found once; its top ten account for under 35%. Patients who had autoimmune disease history or got systemic immunosuppression were left out. The CDR3 has 15 amino acids. V was clipped by 2 bases and J by 5 bases, with 14 bases between them. CDR1 and CDR2 from the germline V gene are MNHNS and SASEGT. The receptor was isolated from an adult with an advanced solid tumor such as melanoma, head and neck, liver or kidney cancer. V and J are TRBV6-1 and TRBJ2-3, with D possibly matching TRBD2 (6 bases). The source was CD4+ or CD8+ T cells sorted from blood, collected in a trial of the OX40 agonist ivuxolimab. The CDR3 reads CASSERVGAGDTQYF. CDR3 coding DNA: TGTGCCAGCAGTGAACGGGTGGGAGCGGGAGATACGCAGTATTTT.